This T cell receptor (beta chain) was sequenced for a study of cytotoxic CD8 clonotypes in ibrutinib-treated CLL (dated by TCRdb to the early 2020s). At the level of the whole study: The cohort included some 14 treatment-naive and fewer than 12 relapsed/refractory patients; under 18 were IGHV unmutated. Responses were partial in roughly 24 patients and complete in 2; after median approximately 66 months follow-up, about 14 stayed in remission and about twelve progressed. The response samples were drawn at a median of roughly twelve months into treatment, with a range of roughly 6 to 36 months. Samples averaged approximately 260,000 productive templates and some 96,000 productive rearrangements. Of the approximately 90 people in the trial, around 26 had longitudinal samples available. Cryopreserved peripheral blood mononuclear cells were obtained before treatment, at response, and at either sustained remission or disease progression. Every remission and progressive disease sample was obtained while ibrutinib was still being received by the patients.

The paper's findings and limits, for the study overall: At ibrutinib response clonality went up, during sustained remission it held steady, and at progression it dropped back toward baseline. Sustained-remission and progressing patients did not have matched sampling times, and lymph node repertoires were not examined. Baseline clonality exceeded that of age-matched healthy donors and correlated strongly with circulating CD8+ T-cell counts. Public clonotypes were rare and either shrank or stayed stable during treatment, and the rise in clonality at ibrutinib response reflected expansion of private clonotypes.

The goal of deep resolution MiSeq sequencing was a depth between 1 in 1 million and 1 in 200,000 T cells, and coverage averaged 10x per clonotype. TCR beta libraries were generated with the immunoSEQ hsTCRB Kit. The study's own analysis went as follows. ImmunoSEQ Data Assistant and ImmunoSEQ Analyzer were used for data analysis, and V, D and J genes were assigned according to IMGT definitions. Clonality, with values ranging from 0 to 1, was calculated as one minus the normalized Shannon entropy of productive rearrangement frequencies. Only overrepresented clonotypes making up at least 0.05% of each patient's repertoire were included in the public clonotype analysis. Some 13 age-matched healthy donor repertoires from immuneACCESS served as clonality controls. Not all clones reach the TCRdb copy of this immuneACCESS table, which keeps in-frame sequences only. Checked studies attribute under half of the gap to unresolved V genes and leave the rest unexplained. V, J and clone size reflect that table, while D and trimming were determined from the DNA. The sample records under 35,000 clones, approximately 68% of which are singletons. The ten largest clonotypes hold roughly 51% of the sample.

A word on this clone: Its antigen is unknown. The record has no base qualities; no much larger clone is one base away.

V is shortened by 4 bases, J by 6 bases, and the region joining them spans 13 bases. The CDR3 holds 15 amino acids from the cysteine to the phenylalanine. The sequence is cut down to CDR3 DNA, 45 bases in frame from base 1. Reading the germline V gene gives CDR1 MGHRA and CDR2 YSYEKL. The time point label, read with the paper, signifies: approximately 2 years on ibrutinib. For TCR beta library preparation, 2 to 2.5 micrograms of genomic DNA were isolated from cryopreserved PBMCs. Longitudinal blood samples from CLL patients receiving ibrutinib monotherapy were subjected to high-throughput TCR beta sequencing. The patients took part in an open-label, single-center phase 2 trial of ibrutinib monotherapy.

The TCR was taken from a human donor with chronic lymphocytic leukemia. The rearranged segments are TRBV4-1 and TRBJ1-6; TRBD1 might be the D gene, on 5 matching bases. Here the sequenced sample was PBMCs, taken after 24 months of ibrutinib treatment. The CDR3 region has the sequence CASSPSGAANSPLHF. The nucleotides read TGCGCCAGCAGCCCTAGTGGGGCAGCTAATTCACCCCTCCACTTT.